This paragraph reports one T cell receptor (beta chain). Its cognate antigen is unknown. This entry belongs to a study of OX40 agonist ivuxolimab in advanced cancers. Produced via immunoSEQ multiplex PCR; TCRdb's table is partial and in-frame only. This sample has fewer than 40,000 clones; roughly 84% occur once, and the top ten carry approximately 18%. The germline V gene encodes CDR1 MDHEN and CDR2 SYDVKM. Losses at the gene ends were 6 bases for V and 6 bases for J; bases not matched to a gene: 9. The CDR3 covers 15 residues. Study-wide results and caveats: CD8+ T cells (on average) carried more expanded clones than CD4+ T cells.

The receptor was derived from an adult with an advanced solid tumor such as melanoma, head and neck, liver or kidney cancer. The source material was CD4+ or CD8+ T cells sorted from blood, sampled in a trial of the OX40 agonist ivuxolimab. The chain has TRBV28 and TRBJ2-1; 9 nucleotides align to TRBD1. The CDR3 sequence is CASRSTGTGINEQFF. DNA of the CDR3: TGTGCCAGCAGGTCAACCGGGACAGGGATCAATGAGCAGTTCTTC.